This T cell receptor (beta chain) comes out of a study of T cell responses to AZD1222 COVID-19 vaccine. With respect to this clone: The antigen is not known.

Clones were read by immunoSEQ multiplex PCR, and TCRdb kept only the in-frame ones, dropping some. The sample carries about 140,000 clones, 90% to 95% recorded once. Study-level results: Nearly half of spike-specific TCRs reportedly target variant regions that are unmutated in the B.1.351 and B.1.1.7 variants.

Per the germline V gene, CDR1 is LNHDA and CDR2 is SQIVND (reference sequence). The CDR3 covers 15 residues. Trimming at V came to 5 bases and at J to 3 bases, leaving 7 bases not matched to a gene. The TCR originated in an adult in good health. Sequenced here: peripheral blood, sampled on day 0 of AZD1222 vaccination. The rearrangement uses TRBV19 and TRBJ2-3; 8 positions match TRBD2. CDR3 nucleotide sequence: TGTGCCAGTAGTCTCTCGGCGGGAGGAACAGATACGCAGTATTTT. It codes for CASSLSAGGTDTQYF. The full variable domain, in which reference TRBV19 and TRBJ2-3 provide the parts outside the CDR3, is DGGITQSPKYLFRKEGQNVTLSCEQNLNHDAMYWYRQDPGQGLRLIYYSQIVNDFQKGDIAEGYSVSREKKESFPLTVTSAQKNPTAFYLCASSLSAGGTDTQYFGPGTRLTVL.